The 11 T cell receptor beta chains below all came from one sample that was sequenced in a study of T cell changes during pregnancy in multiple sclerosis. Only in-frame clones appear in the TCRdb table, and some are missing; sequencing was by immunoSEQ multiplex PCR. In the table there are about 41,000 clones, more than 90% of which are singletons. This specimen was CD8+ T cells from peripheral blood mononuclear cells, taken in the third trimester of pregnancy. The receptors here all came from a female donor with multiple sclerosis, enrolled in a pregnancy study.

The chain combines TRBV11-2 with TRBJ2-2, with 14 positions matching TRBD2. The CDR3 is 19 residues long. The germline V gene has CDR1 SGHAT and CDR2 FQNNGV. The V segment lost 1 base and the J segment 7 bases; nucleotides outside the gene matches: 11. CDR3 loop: CASSLGRLAGGPNHGELFF. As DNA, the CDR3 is TGTGCCAGCAGCTTAGGTCGACTAGCGGGAGGGCCTAATCACGGGGAGCTGTTTTTT.

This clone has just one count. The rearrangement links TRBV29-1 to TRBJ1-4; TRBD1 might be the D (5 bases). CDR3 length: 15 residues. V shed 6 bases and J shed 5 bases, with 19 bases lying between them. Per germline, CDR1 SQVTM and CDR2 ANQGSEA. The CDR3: CSVARGERQNEKLFF. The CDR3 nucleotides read TGCAGCGTCGCTCGGGGGGAGAGACAGAATGAAAAACTGTTTTTT.

The DNA for the CDR3 is TGCGCCAGCAGCCAAGGAACTTGGGGGGCGAACACCGGGGAGCTGTTTTTT. Its translation is CASSQGTWGANTGELFF. J is TRBJ2-2 and V is TRBV4-3; D possibly corresponds to TRBD2 (6 bases). The CDR3 is made up of 17 amino acids. Per the germline V gene, CDR1 is LGHNA and CDR2 is YSLEER. With 1 base removed from V and 0 bases from J, the gap between germline ends came to 12 bases.

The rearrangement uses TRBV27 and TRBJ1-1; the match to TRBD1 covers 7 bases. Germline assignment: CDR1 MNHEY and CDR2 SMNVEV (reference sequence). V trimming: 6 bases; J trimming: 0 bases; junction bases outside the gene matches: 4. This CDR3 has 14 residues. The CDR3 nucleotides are TGTGCCAGCAGATGGACAGGCGTGAACACTGAAGCTTTCTTT. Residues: CASRWTGVNTEAFF.

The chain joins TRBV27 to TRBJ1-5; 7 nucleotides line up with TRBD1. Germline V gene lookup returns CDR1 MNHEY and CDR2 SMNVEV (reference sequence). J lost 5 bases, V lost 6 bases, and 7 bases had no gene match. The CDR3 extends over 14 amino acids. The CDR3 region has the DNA TGTGCCAGCAGAGACAGGGAGAAAGATCAGCCCCAGCATTTT. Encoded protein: CASRDREKDQPQHF.

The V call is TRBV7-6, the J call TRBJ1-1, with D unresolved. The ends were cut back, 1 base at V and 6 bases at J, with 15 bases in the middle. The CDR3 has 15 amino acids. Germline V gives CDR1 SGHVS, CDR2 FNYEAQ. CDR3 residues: CASSLGPGSKAEAFF. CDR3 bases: TGTGCCAGCAGCTTAGGCCCTGGGAGTAAGGCTGAAGCTTTCTTT.

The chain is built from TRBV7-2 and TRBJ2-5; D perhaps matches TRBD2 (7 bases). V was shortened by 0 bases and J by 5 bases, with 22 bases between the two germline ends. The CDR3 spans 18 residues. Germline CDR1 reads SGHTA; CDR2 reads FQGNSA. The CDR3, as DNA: TGTGCCAGCAGCTTAGCGCAGGGTGGGGGGGGCCGGTGGGAGACCCAGTACTTC. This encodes CASSLAQGGGGRWETQYF.

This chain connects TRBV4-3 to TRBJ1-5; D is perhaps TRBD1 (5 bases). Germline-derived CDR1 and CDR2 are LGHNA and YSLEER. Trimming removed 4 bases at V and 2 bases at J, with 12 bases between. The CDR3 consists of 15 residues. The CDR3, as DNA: TGCGCCAGCAGCCCCGAGCCGGGGGGCAATCAGCCCCAGCATTTT. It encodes CASSPEPGGNQPQHF.

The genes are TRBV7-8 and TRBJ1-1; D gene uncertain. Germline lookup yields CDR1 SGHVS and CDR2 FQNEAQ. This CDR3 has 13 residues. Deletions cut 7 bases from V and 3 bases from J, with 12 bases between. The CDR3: CASTRGGDTEAFF. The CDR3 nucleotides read TGTGCCAGCACCCGAGGAGGCGACACTGAAGCTTTCTTT.

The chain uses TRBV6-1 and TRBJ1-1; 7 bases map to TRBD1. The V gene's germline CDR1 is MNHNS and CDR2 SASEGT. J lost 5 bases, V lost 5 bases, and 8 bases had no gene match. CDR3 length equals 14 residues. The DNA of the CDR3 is TGTGCCAGCAGTTCATCAGGGGGGTGGACTGAAGCTTTCTTT. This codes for CASSSSGGWTEAFF.

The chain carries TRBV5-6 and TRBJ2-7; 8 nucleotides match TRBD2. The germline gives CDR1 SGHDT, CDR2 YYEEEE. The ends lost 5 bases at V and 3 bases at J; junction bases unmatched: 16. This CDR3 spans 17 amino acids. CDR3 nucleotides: TGTGCCAGCAGACACCGGGCGGGGGGCGCCTTCCGCTACGAGCAGTACTTC. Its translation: CASRHRAGGAFRYEQYF.